The entry that follows covers one TCR beta chain sequence. Its antigen is still unknown. The sequenced fragment ends 3 residues before the CDR3 boundary, so the rest is inferred from the germline J gene. J lost 0 bases, V lost 4 bases, and 5 bases had no gene match. Germline loops: CDR1 LNHDA, CDR2 SQIVND (reference sequence). This CDR3 has 16 amino acids. TCRdb keeps only in-frame clones here, not all; method: immunoSEQ multiplex PCR. The sample holds about 30,000 clones. This record belongs to a study of Tregs in tolerant kidney transplant recipients. Study background: The nonmyeloablative bone marrow transplants came from related graft donors, with transient mixed chimerism.

Unstimulated regulatory T cells (CD4+CD25+CD127-), CD4+CD25- non-regulatory cells, CD4 and CD8 cells were FACS-sorted from thawed PBMCs. Whole-study findings and limits: Biological reproducibility was not directly addressed in this study.

This clonotype was sampled from a human donor who received a combined kidney and bone marrow transplant. The chain employs TRBV19 and TRBJ2-1, with 8 bases fitting TRBD2. This material consisted of CD8+ T cells from blood, taken before the transplant. CDR3: CASSRRAGDSYNEQFF. The part of the CDR3 DNA that was read is TGTGCCAGTAGTAGACGAGCGGGGGACTCCTACAATGAG.